The 13 T cell receptor beta chains below all came from one sample that was sequenced in a study of response to subunit inactivated influenza vaccine (dated by TCRdb to the late 2010s). Library method: RT-PCR. Sequencing relied on an Illumina HiSeq 2500. TCRdb reran the public reads through fastp at Q25 and MiXCR, keeping productive beta chains. Rows matching on CDR3 protein sequence are summarized as one entry with the most common DNA and genes. The table for this sample lists 600,000 to 700,000 distinct CDR3 sequences; about 15% of them were counted only once. The top ten clonotypes cover approximately 7.6% of the sample. The specimen was PBMCs from blood, collected 14 to 15 days before vaccination. The receptors come from a man aged 45-65 years who received an inactivated influenza vaccine. Donor details come from another sample of the same person, matched by shared clones.

This clonotype was found many times. The rearrangement uses TRBV7-2 and TRBJ2-1; D may be TRBD2 (7 bases). The germline CDR1 and CDR2 sequences are SGHTA and FQGNSA. The length of the CDR3 is 13 residues. Between the trimmed V and J ends, which lost 0 bases and 9 bases, there was a span of 9 bases. This CDR3 reads CASSLARGAEQFF. The CDR3 nucleotides are TGTGCCAGCAGCTTAGCTCGGGGGGCTGAGCAGTTCTTC.

The chain has TRBV24-1 and TRBJ2-6; TRBD1 aligns across 9 bases. Germline values: CDR1 KGHDR, CDR2 SFDVKD. Trimming removed 3 bases from V and 0 bases from J; junction bases left unmatched: 8. This CDR3 region has 19 residues. In nucleotides, the CDR3 is TGTGCCACCAGTGATGCCCGGGACAGGGAATACTCTGGGGCCAACGTCCTGACTTTC. This codes for CATSDARDREYSGANVLTF.

The V call is TRBV9, the J call TRBJ2-1; 13 nucleotides match TRBD2. CDR1 is SGDLS and CDR2 is YYNGEE in the germline V gene. J was trimmed by 8 bases and V by 0 bases; bases with no gene match: 2. The CDR3 is 15 amino acids. The chain's CDR3 is CASSVGGLAGDEQFF. Written as DNA, the CDR3 is TGTGCCAGCAGCGTAGGAGGACTAGCGGGAGATGAGCAGTTCTTC.

This clonotype was counted only a few times. This sequence joins TRBV29-1 and TRBJ1-2; 8 bases are shared with TRBD1. CDR1 and CDR2 (germline): SQVTM, ANQGSEA. This CDR3 region has 13 residues. V lost 4 bases, J lost 0 bases, and 1 base stayed unmatched. This CDR3 is CSVGDRPNYGYTF. The CDR3 coding sequence is TGCAGCGTTGGGGACAGGCCTAACTATGGCTACACCTTC.

There are a few counts of this clonotype. The rearrangement uses TRBV2 and TRBJ2-5, with 8 bases fitting TRBD2. CDR3 length: 15 amino acids. Germline V lookup: CDR1 SNHLY, CDR2 FYNNEI. The J segment lost 4 bases and the V segment lost 1 base, leaving 5 bases of the junction unmatched. The CDR3 is CASSEETSVRETQYF. In nucleotides, the CDR3 is TGTGCCAGCAGTGAAGAGACTAGCGTTCGAGAGACCCAGTACTTC.

There are many counts of this clonotype. The V and J genes are TRBV6-2 or TRBV6-3 and TRBJ1-1; D is ambiguous. V was cut by 5 bases and J by 0 bases, with 7 bases left in between. From germline, CDR1 is MNHEY and CDR2 SVGEGT. The CDR3 spans 13 residues. As DNA, the CDR3 is TGTGCCAGCAGTCGATCCATGAACACTGAAGCTTTCTTT. It is translated as CASSRSMNTEAFF.

This clonotype was seen ten or more times. The rearrangement joins TRBV4-1 to TRBJ2-3; 9 bases are shared with TRBD2. After removal of 1 base from V and 2 bases from J, the junction contained 7 bases not matched to a gene. The CDR3 loop spans 17 amino acids. Germline-derived CDR1 and CDR2 are MGHRA and YSYEKL. In DNA form, the CDR3 reads TGCGCCAGCAGCCAAGGAACGACTAGCGGAAACACAGATACGCAGTATTTT. Its translation is CASSQGTTSGNTDTQYF.

This sequence joins TRBV7-9 and TRBJ1-5; TRBD1 might be the D (5 bases). Germline V lookup: CDR1 SEHNR, CDR2 FQNEAQ (reference sequence). Trimming left V 1 base short and J 4 bases short, with 11 bases between. The CDR3 extends over 15 amino acids. CDR3 residues: CASSLGEGRNQPQHF. DNA of the CDR3: TGTGCCAGCAGCTTAGGGGAGGGGAGGAATCAGCCCCAGCATTTT.

This rearrangement joins TRBV15 to TRBJ2-4, with D possibly matching TRBD1 (7 bases). Germline lookup yields CDR1 LNHNV and CDR2 YYDKDF (reference sequence). V lost 0 bases and J 1 base, leaving 16 bases between the germline ends. The CDR3 is made up of 18 amino acids. The CDR3 is CATSRDVQGGGAKNIQYF. CDR3 DNA: TGTGCCACCAGCAGAGATGTTCAGGGGGGAGGCGCCAAAAACATTCAGTACTTC. The full variable domain, completed using reference TRBV15 and TRBJ2-4, is DAMVIQNPRYQVTQFGKPVTLSCSQTLNHNVMYWYQQKSSQAPKLLFHYYDKDFNNEADTPDNFQSRRPNTSFCFLDIRSPGLGDTAMYLCATSRDVQGGGAKNIQYFGAGTRLSVL.

The chain links TRBV6-5 to TRBJ2-3; the D is unclear. The CDR3 is made up of 15 amino acids. The V and J ends lost 0 bases and 6 bases respectively, with 13 bases between them. Germline V gene data show CDR1 as MNHEY and CDR2 as SVGAGI. The CDR3: CASSYSPQDVDTQYF. The CDR3 coding sequence is TGTGCCAGCAGTTACTCTCCCCAGGATGTTGATACGCAGTATTTT.

The V call is TRBV10-2, the J call TRBJ2-1; 7 positions agree with TRBD1. The J segment lost 15 bases and the V segment lost 3 bases, leaving 5 bases of the junction unmatched. Germline CDR1 reads WSHSY; CDR2 reads SAAADI. The CDR3 length is 11 residues. The CDR3 coding sequence is TGCGCCAGCAGTGACCGACAGGGTCCGTTCTTC. It yields the protein CASSDRQGPFF.

This clonotype was seen only a few times. The gene calls are TRBV7-2 and TRBJ2-2, with D uncertain. This CDR3 contains 18 residues. CDR1 SGHTA and CDR2 FQGNSA come from the germline V gene. V lost 1 base and J lost 4, with 19 bases in between. The CDR3 sequence is CASSLGRMLTFTTGELFF. In DNA form, the CDR3 reads TGTGCCAGCAGCTTAGGGCGAATGTTGACATTTACCACCGGGGAGCTGTTTTTT.

V and J are TRBV10-2 and TRBJ1-1, with 10 bases identical to TRBD1. This CDR3 spans 13 amino acids. V gave up 7 bases and J gave up 6 bases; unmatched junction bases: 5. Germline CDR1 WSHSY, CDR2 SAAADI. The CDR3 sequence: CASTDRGPAEAFF. CDR3 DNA sequence: TGCGCCAGCACTGACAGGGGGCCTGCTGAAGCTTTCTTT.